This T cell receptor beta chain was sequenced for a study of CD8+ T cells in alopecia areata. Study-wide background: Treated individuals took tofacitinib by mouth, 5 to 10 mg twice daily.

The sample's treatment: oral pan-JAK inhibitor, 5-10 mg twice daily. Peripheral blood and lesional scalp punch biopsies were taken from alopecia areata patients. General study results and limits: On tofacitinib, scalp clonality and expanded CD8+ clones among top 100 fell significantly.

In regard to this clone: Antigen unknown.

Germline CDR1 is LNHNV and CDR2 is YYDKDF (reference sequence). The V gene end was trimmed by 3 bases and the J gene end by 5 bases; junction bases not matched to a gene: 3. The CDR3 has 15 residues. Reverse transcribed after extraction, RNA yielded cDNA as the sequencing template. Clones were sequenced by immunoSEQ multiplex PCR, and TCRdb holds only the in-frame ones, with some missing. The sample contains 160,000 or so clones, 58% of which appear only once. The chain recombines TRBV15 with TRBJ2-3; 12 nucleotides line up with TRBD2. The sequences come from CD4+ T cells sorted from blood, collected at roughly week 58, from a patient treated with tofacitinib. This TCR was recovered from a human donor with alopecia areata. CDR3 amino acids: CATSSLAGGQDTQYF. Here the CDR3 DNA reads TGTGCCACCAGCAGTCTAGCGGGGGGGCAAGATACGCAGTATTTT.